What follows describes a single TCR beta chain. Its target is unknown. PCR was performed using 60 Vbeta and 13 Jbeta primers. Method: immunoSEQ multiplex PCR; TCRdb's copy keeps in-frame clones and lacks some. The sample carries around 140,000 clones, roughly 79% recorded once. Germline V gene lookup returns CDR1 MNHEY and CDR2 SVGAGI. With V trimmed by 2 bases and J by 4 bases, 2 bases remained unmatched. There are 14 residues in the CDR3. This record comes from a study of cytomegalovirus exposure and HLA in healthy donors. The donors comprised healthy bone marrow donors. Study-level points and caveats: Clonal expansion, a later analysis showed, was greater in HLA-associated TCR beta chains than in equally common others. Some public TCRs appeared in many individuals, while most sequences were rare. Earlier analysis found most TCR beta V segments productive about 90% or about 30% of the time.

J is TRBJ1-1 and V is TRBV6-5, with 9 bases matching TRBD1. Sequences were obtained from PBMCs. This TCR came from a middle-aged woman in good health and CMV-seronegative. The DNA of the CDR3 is TGTGCCAGCAGTTACGTGACAGGGGGCACTGAAGCTTTCTTT. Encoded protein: CASSYVTGGTEAFF.